This T cell receptor (beta chain) was sequenced in a study of graft-versus-host responses after intestinal transplantation. Study-level background: Transplant types were multivisceral, liver-intestinal, or isolated intestinal. For two to four years after anti-thymocyte globulin induction, all recipients took tacrolimus and steroids.

Study-level findings and limits: Allografts carried high graft-versus-host to host-versus-graft clonal ratios in patients having graft-donor T cell macrochimerism. GvH clonotypes were identified within recipient marrow, with a subset emerging first in ileum or blood.

Processing released intraepithelial and lamina propria lymphocytes from the graft tissue. Generated by immunoSEQ multiplex PCR, the TCRdb table keeps only in-frame clones and is missing some. Here the sample spans approximately 17,000 clones, 83% being singletons. This clone was picked up one time. Its specificity is unknown. Between the trimmed V and J ends, which lost 3 bases and 4 bases, there was a span of 2 bases. Germline loops: CDR1 SEHNR, CDR2 FQNEAQ (reference sequence). The CDR3 totals 11 residues. The chain is built from TRBV7-9 and TRBJ2-3; the D is unclear. Source: ileum tissue, taken around 580 days after intestinal transplantation. This TCR was sampled from a human patient who received an intestinal transplant, so some T cells may come from the graft donor. The CDR3 is CASSFPDTQYF. DNA of the CDR3: TGTGCCAGCAGCTTCCCAGATACGCAGTATTTT. Combining the CDR3 with reference TRBV7-9 and TRBJ2-3 gives the whole variable domain DTGVSQNPRHKITKRGQNVTFRCDPISEHNRLYWYRQTLGQGPEFLTYFQNEAQLEKSRLLSDRFSAERPKGSFSTLEIQRTEQGDSAMYLCASSFPDTQYFGPGTRLTVL.